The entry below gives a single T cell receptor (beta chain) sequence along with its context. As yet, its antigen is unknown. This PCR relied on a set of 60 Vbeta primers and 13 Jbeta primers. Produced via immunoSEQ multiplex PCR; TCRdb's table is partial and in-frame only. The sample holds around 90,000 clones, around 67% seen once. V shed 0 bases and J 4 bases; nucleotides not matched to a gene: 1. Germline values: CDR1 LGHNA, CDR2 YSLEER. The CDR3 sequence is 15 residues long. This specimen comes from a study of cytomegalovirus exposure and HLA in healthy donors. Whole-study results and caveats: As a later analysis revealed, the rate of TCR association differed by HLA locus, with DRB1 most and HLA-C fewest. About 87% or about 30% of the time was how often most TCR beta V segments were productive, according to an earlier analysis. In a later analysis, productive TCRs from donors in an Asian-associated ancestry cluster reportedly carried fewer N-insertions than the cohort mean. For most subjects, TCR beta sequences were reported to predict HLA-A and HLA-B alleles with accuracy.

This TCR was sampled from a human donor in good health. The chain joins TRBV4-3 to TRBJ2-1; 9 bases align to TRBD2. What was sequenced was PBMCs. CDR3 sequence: CASSQDLAGYNEQFF. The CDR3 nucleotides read TGCGCCAGCAGCCAAGATCTAGCGGGGTACAATGAGCAGTTCTTC.